This T cell receptor beta chain was recorded in a study of immune cell composition in non-small cell lung cancer. General observations from the study: Tumour TCR-beta clonality was not significantly tied to smoking pack-years. Squamous lung tumours showed higher top 10 clone scores and clonality than adenocarcinomas.

Comment on this clone: Its matching antigen is unknown.

CDR3 size: 15 residues. In germline, CDR1 is SGHDN, CDR2 FVKESK. Trimming took 4 bases from V and 3 from J, leaving 15 bases between them. Repertoires were generated with immunoSEQ multiplex PCR, while TCRdb's copy carries only in-frame clones and drops some. Among almost 2,500 clones listed, about 85% were seen once. The V gene is TRBV14, the J gene TRBJ1-1, with TRBD1 as a possible D gene (5 bases). The sequence was obtained from a human donor with non-small cell lung cancer. Sequencing used lung tumor tissue. The CDR3 reads CASSPLVGQDTEAFF. The CDR3, as DNA: TGTGCCAGCAGCCCCCTGGTGGGGCAGGACACTGAAGCTTTCTTT.